This record covers a single T cell receptor (beta chain). The CDR3 extends over 13 amino acids. With 0 bases removed from V and 9 bases from J, the gap between germline ends came to 10 bases. Germline V gives CDR1 SGHNT, CDR2 YYREEE (reference sequence). In the original workflow: Counts of nucleated cells, estimated from reference gene primer amplification, were obtained. Assay used: immunoSEQ multiplex PCR; TCRdb lists only in-frame clones, some missing. V and J calls and clone size are as listed in that table; D and trimming were resolved from the DNA. The data hold about 170,000 clones, with about 90% observed a single time. The data are from a study of blood T cell repertoires in COVID-19. Overall study: PBMCs, B-cell-depleted T cells, or T cells were the source of the cDNA or gDNA that made up the material.

Enrolled during active infection, Seattle patients were then followed longitudinally. The chain combines TRBV5-4 with TRBJ2-1; weak D call: TRBD2 (6 bases). The clonotype originates from a young man with COVID-19, enrolled during active disease. Sequenced sample: peripheral blood. The CDR3 sequence is CASSLAAGPEQFF. As DNA, the CDR3 is TGTGCCAGCAGCTTGGCTGCGGGGCCTGAGCAGTTCTTC.